The clone carrying this T cell receptor beta chain was seen many times. This sample is part of a study of molecular identifiers for immune sequencing clone quantification. Preparation methods for the bulk TCR libraries were those previously described, with listed TCR primers. TCRdb fed the PCR reads into MiXCR, producing one record per CDR3 protein. The table lists approximately 550,000 distinct CDR3 sequences, about a fifth of them singletons, with about 0.8% in the top ten. V was clipped by 0 bases and J by 4 bases, with 16 bases between them. The germline gives CDR1 MGHRA, CDR2 YSYEKL. The CDR3 consists of 17 residues.

This rearrangement joins TRBV4-1 to TRBJ1-5, with D perhaps TRBD1 (6 bases). This TCR derives from a human donor in good health. Some libraries in this study had Jurkat cell RNA spiked in. Sequencing was done on a sample of naive CD8+ T cells from blood, with Jurkat cell RNA spiked in. This sample's subset: FACS-sorted CD8+CD4-CCR7+CD45RA+ naive T cells. In DNA form, the CDR3 reads TGCGCCAGCAGCCAAGAATACAGGGCTGCGCTTAATCAGCCCCAGCATTTT. Translating gives CASSQEYRAALNQPQHF.